The 25 T cell receptor beta chains below come from one sample, sequenced in a study of blood T cells in healthy people across ages. With a J-beta primer mix and a sample-barcoded 5' primer, a second PCR ran about 7 to 11 cycles. TCRdb processed the 5' RACE reads anew with MiXCR; each CDR3 protein has one entry. The sample records about 1.8 million distinct CDR3 sequences, around 48% being singletons. Sequencing input: blood. Receptors originate from a woman aged 40-49 years in good health.

V usage is TRBV29-1 and J usage is TRBJ2-5; D is perhaps TRBD2 (6 bases). Germline loops: CDR1 SQVTM, CDR2 ANQGSEA. The CDR3 length is 13 residues. With 6 bases removed from V and 1 base from J, the gap between germline ends came to 12 bases. CDR3 sequence: CSVGGPLQETQYF. The DNA of the CDR3 is TGCAGCGTGGGGGGACCGCTCCAAGAGACCCAGTACTTC.

In this sample, this clonotype turned up a few times. The chain is built from TRBV7-2 and TRBJ1-5; tentatively, D is TRBD1 (5 bases). The CDR3 spans 15 residues. The ends were cut back, 10 bases at V and 2 bases at J, with 18 bases in the middle. The germline V gene has CDR1 SGHTA and CDR2 FQGNSA. In DNA, the CDR3 is TGTGCCAACAGACCCCCGGGGCATGGCAATCAGCCCCAGCATTTT. Translation gives CANRPPGHGNQPQHF.

In this sample, this clonotype turned up once. This chain joins TRBV20-1 and TRBJ2-3; the D is unclear. Germline V gene lookup returns CDR1 DFQATT and CDR2 SNEGSKA (reference sequence). Trimming stripped 1 base from V and 2 bases from J, with 7 bases between. This CDR3 has 13 residues. CDR3 DNA sequence: TGCAGTGCTAGAGGCCCCACCACAGATACGCAGTATTTT. Its protein product is CSARGPTTDTQYF.

This clonotype has just a few counts. In DNA form, the CDR3 reads TGCGCCAGCAGCCCTTCGACAGAAACTAACTATGGCTACACCTTC. This codes for CASSPSTETNYGYTF. The chain has TRBV5-1 and TRBJ1-2; D might be TRBD1 (5 bases). Trimming removed 4 bases from V and 0 bases from J, with 13 bases in between. The CDR3 has 15 residues. Germline V lookup: CDR1 SGHRS, CDR2 YFSETQ.

V gene TRBV7-9 combines with J gene TRBJ2-1, with 9 nucleotides matching TRBD2. The CDR3 has 17 amino acids. Germline V gene lookup returns CDR1 SEHNR and CDR2 FQNEAQ (reference sequence). The V gene end was trimmed by 1 base and the J gene end by 5 bases; junction bases not matched to a gene: 9. In nucleotides, the CDR3 is TGTGCCAGCAGCTTAGATCCGGGAGCTAGCGGGGACAATGAGCAGTTCTTC. This gives the protein CASSLDPGASGDNEQFF.

This clonotype was counted ten times or more. CDR3 in DNA: TGTGCCAGCAGCTTAGTCGGGGACTTAACAGATACGCAGTATTTT. Translated, it gives CASSLVGDLTDTQYF. This sequence joins TRBV7-2 and TRBJ2-3; TRBD2 is a possible D gene (6 bases). CDR1 SGHTA and CDR2 FQGNSA come from the germline V gene. The length of the CDR3 is 15 residues. The germline V and J ends were trimmed by 1 base and 3 bases, with 11 bases remaining between them.

This clonotype was recorded a few times. This chain joins TRBV11-2 and TRBJ2-4, with D maybe TRBD2 (6 bases). This CDR3 region has 14 residues. Germline loops: CDR1 SGHAT, CDR2 FQNNGV. Trimming cost V 1 base and J 13 bases, with 17 bases left between them. CDR3 bases: TGTGCCAGCAGCTTAGCGTCCCCGCGGGGAGAGCAGTACTTC. Its protein is CASSLASPRGEQYF.

This chain connects TRBV10-3 to TRBJ2-7; 7 bases line up with TRBD1. CDR3 size: 14 residues. Trimming removed 5 bases from V and 0 bases from J; junction bases left unmatched: 4. Germline CDR1 and CDR2: ENHRY and SYGVKD. This chain's CDR3 is CAISTRDSSYEQYF. The CDR3 nucleotides read TGTGCCATCAGTACCCGGGACAGCTCCTACGAGCAGTACTTC.

Only a few counts were recorded for this clonotype. The chain combines TRBV13 with TRBJ2-7; 8 nucleotides align to TRBD1. Germline CDR1 and CDR2: PRHDT and FYEKMQ (reference sequence). The CDR3 runs to 14 residues. V dropped 6 bases and J dropped 3; count of bases not matched to a gene: 7. CDR3 nucleotide sequence: TGTGCCAGCAGGGCCAATACAGGGGGCTACGAGCAGTACTTC. Its protein is CASRANTGGYEQYF.

The chain uses TRBV4-2 and TRBJ2-1; D is perhaps TRBD1 (6 bases). Germline-derived CDR1 and CDR2 are LGHNA and YNFKEQ. This CDR3 comprises 14 residues. Trimming left V 1 base short and J 6 bases short, with 10 bases between. CDR3 sequence reads: CASSQAHRVNEQFF. CDR3 nucleotides: TGTGCCAGCAGCCAAGCCCACAGGGTCAATGAGCAGTTCTTC.

V and J are TRBV7-9 and TRBJ2-1; D remains unclear. The V gene lost 0 bases and the J gene lost 9 bases, with 9 bases spanning the gap. Germline CDR1 SEHNR, CDR2 FQNEAQ (reference sequence). This CDR3 spans 13 amino acids. The CDR3 here is CASSLAPQSEQFF. The CDR3 DNA follows: TGTGCCAGCAGCTTAGCGCCCCAGAGTGAGCAGTTCTTC.

This clonotype was picked up a small number of times. The chain uses TRBV6-1 and TRBJ1-2; 7 positions agree with TRBD1. This CDR3 has 15 amino acids. Germline-derived CDR1 and CDR2 are MNHNS and SASEGT. The V segment lost 4 bases and the J segment 3 bases; nucleotides outside the gene matches: 8. CDR3 region: CASSGRGGEHYGYTF. As DNA, the CDR3 is TGTGCCAGCAGTGGGCGAGGGGGCGAGCACTATGGCTACACCTTC.

The genes are TRBV29-1 and TRBJ2-5; D is perhaps TRBD2 (6 bases). Germline-derived CDR1 and CDR2 are SQVTM and ANQGSEA. Trimming removed 5 bases from V and 5 bases from J, with 15 bases in between. The CDR3 has 13 residues. The CDR3 reads CSVLRGGRETQYF. The CDR3 nucleotides are TGCAGCGTTTTAAGGGGAGGAAGGGAGACCCAGTACTTC.

V gene TRBV6-4 combines with J gene TRBJ1-5, with D unclear. In germline, CDR1 is MRHNA, CDR2 SNTAGT. The CDR3 totals 14 residues. The V end was cut by 0 bases, the J end by 4 bases, with 7 bases between. This CDR3 reads CASSDSPGNQPQHF. CDR3 nucleotide sequence: TGTGCCAGCAGTGACTCGCCGGGGAATCAGCCCCAGCATTTT.

This rearrangement joins TRBV5-1 to TRBJ2-4; the match to TRBD1 covers 11 bases. Judging by the DNA end, TRBJ2-7 fits better; the J call may be wrong. CDR1 is SGHRS, CDR2 YFSETQ, per germline. This CDR3 spans 16 amino acids. The CDR3 protein is CASSRGGGQGDYEQYF. CDR3 in DNA: TGCGCCAGCAGCCGCGGTGGGGGACAGGGGGACTACGAGCAGTACTTC.

V usage is TRBV5-1 and J usage is TRBJ2-3, with a tentative D call TRBD2 (5 bases). The V and J ends lost 2 bases and 2 bases respectively, with 9 bases between them. CDR1 is SGHRS, CDR2 YFSETQ, per germline. The CDR3 consists of 14 residues. DNA of the CDR3: TGCGCCAGCAGCTTAGCGGAGAACACAGATACGCAGTATTTT. Residues: CASSLAENTDTQYF. Variable domain in full (rest from reference TRBV5-1 and TRBJ2-3): KAGVTQTPRYLIKTRGQQVTLSCSPISGHRSVSWYQQTPGQGLQFLFEYFSETQRNKGNFPGRFSGRQFSNSRSEMNVSTLELGDSALYLCASSLAENTDTQYFGPGTRLTVL.

In this sample, this clonotype turned up a few times. V gene TRBV27 combines with J gene TRBJ1-6; D is unclear. CDR1 is MNHEY and CDR2 is SMNVEV in the germline V gene (reference sequence). CDR3 length: 14 amino acids. Deletions cut 4 bases from V and 5 bases from J, with 9 bases between. The CDR3 DNA follows: TGTGCCAGCAGTTGGGAGGGCCATAATTCACCCCTCCACTTT. Its translation is CASSWEGHNSPLHF.

This clonotype appeared a few times. This chain links TRBV12-3 or TRBV12-4 with TRBJ2-5; possibly TRBD1 for D (6 bases). The length of the CDR3 is 16 residues. Trimming left V 5 bases short and J 0 bases short, with 16 bases between. CDR3 sequence (DNA): TGTGCCAGCAGTCACCGGGACACCTCGTACCAAGAGACCCAGTACTTC. It codes for CASSHRDTSYQETQYF.

About this clonotype itself: This sequence may be a read error, since a much larger clone differs from it by one base. This chain joins TRBV12-3 or TRBV12-4 and TRBJ2-3; D is unresolved. This CDR3 region has 13 residues. V was trimmed by 8 bases and J by 2 bases, leaving 11 bases between them. CDR3 DNA sequence: TGTGCCAGCCTCCTTGGAGACACAGATACGCAGTATTTT. It is translated as CASLLGDTDTQYF.

This chain links TRBV18 with TRBJ2-5, with D perhaps TRBD1 (6 bases). Trimming took off 0 bases at V and 1 base at J, with 12 bases between the two ends. The length of the CDR3 is 16 residues. The germline V gene has CDR1 KGHSH and CDR2 LQKENI. DNA of the CDR3: TGTGCCAGCTCACCACCGGTCGGGACACTCCAAGAGACCCAGTACTTC. Its protein product is CASSPPVGTLQETQYF. Combining the CDR3 with reference TRBV18 and TRBJ2-5 gives the whole variable domain NAGVMQNPRHLVRRRGQEARLRCSPMKGHSHVYWYRQLPEEGLKFMVYLQKENIIDESGMPKERFSAEFPKEGPSILRIQQVVRGDSAAYFCASSPPVGTLQETQYFGPGTRLLVL.

The rearrangement uses TRBV20-1 and TRBJ2-5; D is unresolved. The germline CDR1 and CDR2 sequences are DFQATT and SNEGSKA (reference sequence). Trimming shortened V by 3 bases and J by 7 bases, and 18 bases separated the two germline ends. This CDR3 comprises 14 residues. This CDR3 reads CSASKPARRMTQYF. CDR3 nucleotides: TGCAGTGCTAGTAAGCCCGCTAGGCGTATGACCCAGTACTTC.

A few counts support this clonotype. DNA of the CDR3: TGTGCCAGCAGCTTTACCTATGGCTACACCTTC. Its translation is CASSFTYGYTF. The chain couples TRBV7-2 to TRBJ1-2; D unresolved. There are 11 residues in the CDR3. The germline V gene has CDR1 SGHTA and CDR2 FQGNSA. Trimming left V 3 bases short and J 4 bases short, with 3 bases between. The full variable domain, with the rest looked up from reference TRBV7-2 and TRBJ1-2, is GAGVSQSPSNKVTEKGKDVELRCDPISGHTALYWYRQSLGQGLEFLIYFQGNSAPDKSGLPSDRFSAERTGGSVSTLTIQRTQQEDSAVYLCASSFTYGYTFGSGTRLTVV.

The V call is TRBV6-2 or TRBV6-3, the J call TRBJ2-5; 7 nucleotides line up with TRBD1. Germline CDR1 reads MNHEY; CDR2 reads SVGEGT. The CDR3 runs 15 residues. Trimming cost V 6 bases and J 5 bases; bases outside gene matches: 12. CDR3: CASRPTGAPEETQYF. The CDR3 DNA reads TGTGCCAGCAGGCCAACAGGGGCACCTGAGGAGACCCAGTACTTC.

J is TRBJ2-5 and V is TRBV27, with 15 positions matching TRBD2. The CDR3 extends over 16 amino acids. The germline gives CDR1 MNHEY, CDR2 SMNVEV (reference sequence). V trimming: 2 bases; J trimming: 11 bases; junction bases outside the gene matches: 9. This CDR3 is CASSLARTSGGDEQYF. In nucleotides, the CDR3 is TGTGCCAGCAGTTTAGCGCGGACTAGCGGGGGGGATGAGCAGTACTTC.

The chain links TRBV7-2 to TRBJ2-7; maybe TRBD2 (6 bases). The CDR3 covers 16 residues. CDR1 and CDR2 from the germline V gene are SGHTA and FQGNSA. Trimming left V 3 bases short and J 4 bases short, with 19 bases between. CDR3 DNA: TGTGCCAGCAGCTTCCAACGGACTCAGGGAGGTTACGAGCAGTACTTC. This encodes CASSFQRTQGGYEQYF. The complete variable domain, with remaining parts taken from reference TRBV7-2 and TRBJ2-7, reads GAGVSQSPSNKVTEKGKDVELRCDPISGHTALYWYRQSLGQGLEFLIYFQGNSAPDKSGLPSDRFSAERTGGSVSTLTIQRTQQEDSAVYLCASSFQRTQGGYEQYFGPGTRLTVT.